The rows below give T cell receptor beta chains drawn from one sample of a study of shared clonotypes between healthy human individuals. TCRdb's copy holds only in-frame clones and misses some; the assay was immunoSEQ multiplex PCR. This table has about 960,000 clones, about 80% appearing once. The sample comprised memory CD4+ T cells sorted from blood. The receptors here all came from a man between 18 and 29 years old in good health. CDR3s include the opening cysteine and the closing phenylalanine or tryptophan. The order of the fields is V gene, clone size, CDR3 protein. Clone sizes are given selectively: once, few, many, or a class where the clone is expanded.

TRBV7-9 | - | CASSLALAGGRGTDTQYF
TRBV28 | - | CASIGGPGPDTQYF
TRBV11-2 | - | CASSLGLRISVAFF
TRBV6-1 | - | CASSDSTDTQYF
TRBV5-1 | few | CASRPRQGESYEQYF
TRBV7-3 | few | CASSLIFGGYNEQFF
TRBV11-1 | - | CASSDLRTGGLYEQYF
TRBV11-2 | - | CASSLVIYNEQFF
TRBV5-6 | many | CASSRRGNAPTKQYF
TRBV9 | - | CASSVAGLAGHNEQFF
TRBV11-2 | - | CASSLAVISGSIYEQYF
TRBV28 | - | CASRPGGAGSNYGYTF
TRBV18 | few | CASSPPKGASGYGYTF
TRBV29-1 | - | CSPRVYSNQPQHF
TRBV7-2 | - | CASGRLGGKPEAFF
TRBV7-6 | - | CASSLSGLFQVTQYF
TRBV19 | few | CASSKTGLNTGELFF
TRBV27 | - | CASSSQGLAFYEQYF
TRBV6-5 | - | CASSYRPGNEQFF
TRBV6-1 | few | CASRLTSGFSEKLFF
TRBV30 | - | CAWSGNIRTTEAFF
TRBV2 | - | CASRDRPTETQYF
TRBV6-1 | - | CASSVDSHYGYTF
TRBV7-2 | - | CASSLVAGPMEQYF
TRBV7-9 | - | CASSGQGAFGAGELFF
TRBV25-1 | - | CASSADYPDTQYF
TRBV9 | - | CASSASMGGTDTQYF
TRBV6-5 | - | CASRPGSGNTIYF
TRBV5-6 | - | CASSFSTSGVTDTQYF
TRBV2 | - | CASARGNTDTQYF
TRBV18 | - | CASSPSQVRYEQYF
TRBV2 | - | CASNTPGQGNSPLHF
TRBV13 | once | CASSTGLDPRYNEQFF
TRBV5-1 | - | CASSFGGNRYEQYF
TRBV7-3 | - | CASSLTLTGTQYF
TRBV7-2 | - | CASSLALAGVFQFF
TRBV20-1 | - | CSARGQGELFF
TRBV16 | few | CASSRRRNTDTQYF
TRBV2 | - | CASSETSGRDTQYF
TRBV5-1 | - | CASSLTRTSVNEQFF
TRBV10-3 | few | CAISGEGENNSPLHF
TRBV6-6 | - | CASSYGRTGEYGYTF
TRBV28 | - | CASSPTGGSNTEAFF
TRBV7-9 | - | CASSFNSYNSPLHF
TRBV5-1 | - | CASSSDRGASGEGEQFF
TRBV7-2 | - | CASSLDATSYGYTF
TRBV28 | - | CASSSPGSLAKNIQYF
TRBV5-8 | few | CASSSLRGTDTQYF
TRBV30 | - | CAWRLLGTANTEAFF
TRBV5-4 | - | CASSLVSSGGYNEQFF
TRBV9 | - | CASSVGGGEAFF
TRBV10-3 | - | CAIQRTQNTGELFF
TRBV7-6 | - | CASSLDAGGSTDTQYF
TRBV5-4 | - | CASSPTGDRRGGDTQYF
TRBV11-2 | - | CASSLDGGDTQYF
TRBV28 | - | CASSGEGLIRSQPQHF
TRBV19 | - | CASSIGGGGHYEQYF
TRBV28 | few | CASSPPGGSLNEKLFF
TRBV5-1 | - | CASSLARDTEAFF